The following is a TCR beta chain sequence with its context. Its matching antigen is unknown. The data originate from a study of shared clonotypes between healthy human individuals. On the study more broadly: CD8 memory received one plate per donor, CD8 naive two, CD4 memory three and CD4 naive three.

Study-wide findings and caveats: Naive CD4 clonotypes were shared across several donors at roughly 5.3%. With few donors, the genetic and exposure-history diversity represented was limited.

The germline V gene has CDR1 SGHNT and CDR2 YYREEE (reference sequence). V trimming: 2 bases; J trimming: 5 bases; junction bases outside the gene matches: 9. This CDR3 has 17 amino acids. Memory CD4+ cells were the fraction left after CD45RA+ naive selection. Libraries were prepared by immunoSEQ multiplex PCR; TCRdb keeps only in-frame clonotypes and omits some of them. The sample holds about 2.5 million clones, under 95% seen once. The chain recombines TRBV5-4 with TRBJ1-4, with 10 bases lining up with TRBD1. This TCR was recovered from a man between 18 and 29 years old in good health. Some clones in this sample may be carry-over from other donors' samples. The sample was naive CD4+ T cells from PBMCs. Noted subset: CD45RA+ positively selected. CDR3 bases: TGTGCCAGCAGCTTAACGGGACAGGGGATTTGGAATGAAAAACTGTTTTTT. This sequence encodes CASSLTGQGIWNEKLFF. Looking up the rest from reference TRBV5-4 and TRBJ1-4 gives the full variable domain: ETGVTQSPTHLIKTRGQQVTLRCSSQSGHNTVSWYQQALGQGPQFIFQYYREEENGRGNFPPRFSGLQFPNYSSELNVNALELDDSALYLCASSLTGQGIWNEKLFFGSGTQLSVL.